The 20 T cell receptor beta chains below were found in one sample sequenced in a study of regulatory T cells in long-lasting Graves disease. Construction of TCR beta libraries relied on iRepertoire HTBI primers and on Arm-PCR targeting CDR3 regions. TCRdb passed the multiplex PCR reads through MiXCR, listing each CDR3 protein once. The sample lists 400,000 to 500,000 distinct CDR3 sequences; approximately 15% were seen once. Documented time point: newly diagnosed GD, antithyroid drugs for less than 3 months. Generation of the TCR library employed RNA extracted from PBMCs. These data also featured in a second study, about T cells in Graves' hyperthyroidism and ophthalmopathy.

The sample was peripheral blood mononuclear cells (PBMCs), taken at new diagnosis, from a patient treated with antithyroid drugs. Every receptor here comes from a woman in her 30s with Graves disease.

In its sample, this clonotype was seen many times. The CDR3 sequence is CASSFGQDSQPQHF. The CDR3 bases are TGTGCCAGCAGTTTCGGGCAGGACAGTCAGCCCCAGCATTTT. The chain combines TRBV12-3 or TRBV12-4 with TRBJ1-5; D is possibly TRBD1 (6 bases). The V end lost 3 bases, the J end lost 6 bases, and 12 bases lay between the germline ends. The CDR3 length is 14 residues.

The chain is built from TRBV20-1 and TRBJ2-1; 7 bases are a match to TRBD1. Trimming cost V 6 bases and J 6 bases; bases outside gene matches: 11. This CDR3 contains 14 residues. CDR1 is DFQATT and CDR2 is SNEGSKA in the germline V gene (reference sequence). CDR3 in amino acids: CSATQPTGLNEQFF. DNA for the CDR3: TGCAGTGCGACTCAACCGACAGGGCTCAATGAGCAGTTCTTC.

This clonotype was detected ten times or more. The chain has TRBV11-2 and TRBJ1-1; no definite D call. The V end was cut by 1 base, the J end by 8 bases, with 11 bases between. The CDR3 sequence is 13 residues long. The germline V gene encodes CDR1 SGHAT and CDR2 FQNNGV. The CDR3 here is CASSLAGFWEAFF. The CDR3 DNA reads TGTGCCAGCAGCTTAGCGGGCTTCTGGGAAGCTTTCTTT.

The sample holds many counts of this clonotype. Germline is not matched at one junction end, which may reflect a read error. This chain joins TRBV7-8 and TRBJ2-7, with a tentative D call TRBD2 (6 bases). Germline values: CDR1 SGHVS, CDR2 FQNEAQ. The CDR3 extends over 13 amino acids. The CDR3 protein is CASSLGKSSEIRF. The CDR3 DNA follows: TGTGCCAGCAGCTTAGGCAAATCTAGCGAAATACGGTTC. The variable domain in full, with the rest retrieved from reference TRBV7-8 and TRBJ2-7, is GAGVSQSPRYKVAKRGQDVALRCDPISGHVSLFWYQQALGQGPEFLTYFQNEAQLDKSGLPSDRFFAERPEGSVSTLKIQRTQQEDSAVYLCASSLGKSSEIRFGPGTRLTVT.

There are many counts of this clonotype. Here the CDR3 DNA reads TGTGCCAGCAGTTACAGAGGACTCCCTGCCTCTGGAAACACCATATATTTT. Translating gives CASSYRGLPASGNTIYF. The chain combines TRBV6-5 with TRBJ1-3; D is ambiguous. The germline V gene encodes CDR1 MNHEY and CDR2 SVGAGI. Trimming took off 2 bases at V and 0 bases at J, with 14 bases between the two ends. The CDR3 is 17 residues long.

This clonotype was seen at least ten times. The V call is TRBV7-3, the J call TRBJ2-1, with TRBD2 identical over 12 bases. J was trimmed by 8 bases and V by 2 bases; bases with no gene match: 16. The CDR3 sequence is 19 residues long. CDR1 is SGHTA and CDR2 is FQGTGA in the germline V gene. CDR3 sequence: CASSLFTPGLAGWADEQFF. CDR3 sequence (DNA): TGTGCCAGCAGCTTATTTACCCCCGGACTAGCGGGATGGGCCGATGAGCAGTTCTTC.

At least ten counts were recorded for this clonotype. The chain combines TRBV12-3 or TRBV12-4 with TRBJ2-1, with D maybe TRBD2 (6 bases). Between the trimmed V and J ends, which lost 3 bases and 6 bases, there was a span of 12 bases. The CDR3 is 14 amino acids. The DNA for the CDR3 is TGTGCCAGCAGTTTCCGGGGGACTGGCAATGAGCAGTTCTTC. Its protein product is CASSFRGTGNEQFF.

This clonotype was seen a few times. The rearrangement joins TRBV19 to TRBJ1-4, with a possible D match to TRBD1 (6 bases). CDR3 length equals 13 residues. Germline V gene data show CDR1 as LNHDA and CDR2 as SQIVND (reference sequence). V was cut by 6 bases and J by 11 bases, with 16 bases left in between. The CDR3 bases are TGTGCCAGTAGCCCTCAGGGGCAGGGGAAACTGTTTTTT. Protein product: CASSPQGQGKLFF.

This clonotype was counted only a few times. The chain carries TRBV12-3 or TRBV12-4 and TRBJ2-7, with 7 bases aligning to TRBD2. The CDR3 extends over 16 amino acids. Losses at the gene ends were 1 base for V and 0 bases for J; bases not matched to a gene: 6. The CDR3 region is CASSLGTREASYEQYF. DNA for the CDR3: TGTGCCAGCAGTTTAGGGACCCGGGAGGCCTCCTACGAGCAGTACTTC.

The V and J genes are TRBV11-2 and TRBJ2-7; TRBD2 matches 8 bases. Per the germline V gene, CDR1 is SGHAT and CDR2 is FQNNGV. The V gene end was trimmed by 5 bases and the J gene end by 4 bases; junction bases not matched to a gene: 7. This CDR3 region has 14 residues. CDR3 region: CASSPAGVGYEQYF. The CDR3, as DNA: TGTGCCAGCAGCCCAGCGGGAGTGGGGTACGAGCAGTACTTC.

In regard to this clonotype: Given a much more abundant clone one base away, this may be a read error. The chain carries TRBV29-1 and TRBJ2-1; no clear D. The end of the DNA fits TRBJ2-7 better, so the J call may be wrong. Per the germline V gene, CDR1 is SQVTM and CDR2 is ANQGSEA. The CDR3 runs 12 residues. The CDR3 here is CSVVGQYNEQYF. The CDR3 DNA sequence: TGCAGCGTTGTTGGGCAGTACAATGAGCAGTACTTC.

The chain recombines TRBV11-3 with TRBJ2-1; D gene uncertain. Germline CDR1 and CDR2: SGHNT and YENEEA. V was shortened by 0 bases and J by 2 bases, with 8 bases between the two germline ends. CDR3 length: 15 amino acids. This CDR3 reads CASSLDGTTYNEQFF. Written as DNA, the CDR3 is TGTGCCAGCAGCTTAGACGGAACTACCTACAATGAGCAGTTCTTC.

This clonotype occurred many times. The V call is TRBV9, the J call TRBJ1-1; no clear D. The V and J ends lost 2 bases and 1 base respectively, with 6 bases between them. The germline gives CDR1 SGDLS, CDR2 YYNGEE. The CDR3 extends over 13 amino acids. CDR3 region: CASSVRPNTEAFF. The DNA for the CDR3 is TGTGCCAGCAGCGTGCGACCGAACACTGAAGCTTTCTTT.

This clonotype was detected many times. V usage is TRBV30 and J usage is TRBJ1-2; 8 nucleotides line up with TRBD1. Germline CDR1 reads GTSNPN; CDR2 reads SVGIG (reference sequence). The CDR3 length is 14 residues. V dropped 3 bases and J dropped 4; count of bases not matched to a gene: 7. This CDR3 is CAWRTGGSGYGYTF. The CDR3, as DNA: TGTGCCTGGAGAACAGGGGGATCGGGCTATGGCTACACCTTC. The full variable domain, its missing parts supplied by reference TRBV30 and TRBJ1-2, is SQTIHQWPATLVQPVGSPLSLECTVEGTSNPNLYWYRQAAGRGLQLLFYSVGIGQISSEVPQNLSASRPQDRQFILSSKKLLLSDSGFYLCAWRTGGSGYGYTFGSGTRLTVV.

In its sample, this clonotype was seen many times. The rearrangement links TRBV10-3 to TRBJ1-1; D unclear. Trimming took 0 bases from V and 8 from J, leaving 10 bases between them. From germline, CDR1 is ENHRY and CDR2 SYGVKD. The length of the CDR3 is 13 residues. In DNA form, the CDR3 reads TGTGCCATCAGTGAGTCAGCAGGCGGCGAAGCTTTCTTT. It encodes CAISESAGGEAFF.

This chain connects TRBV9 to TRBJ1-2; the D is unclear. The CDR3 runs to 14 residues. Germline V gene data show CDR1 as SGDLS and CDR2 as YYNGEE. V dropped 0 bases and J dropped 1 base, with 7 bases sitting between them. This CDR3 reads CASSVGMGNYGYTF. In nucleotides, the CDR3 is TGTGCCAGCAGCGTAGGGATGGGTAACTATGGCTACACCTTC.

This clonotype was recorded many times. The chain combines TRBV20-1 with TRBJ2-7; 11 bases map to TRBD2. Germline V gene data show CDR1 as DFQATT and CDR2 as SNEGSKA (reference sequence). V lost 7 bases and J lost 2; bases outside the gene matches: 7. The CDR3 runs to 14 residues. The CDR3 DNA reads TGCAGTGGTGAAGGACTAGCGGGTACCTACGAGCAGTACTTC. It codes for CSGEGLAGTYEQYF.

CDR3 in DNA: TGCGCCAGCAGCTCGGGACAGGCTTTCACAGATACGCAGTATTTT. Its translation: CASSSGQAFTDTQYF. The V call is TRBV5-1, the J call TRBJ2-3, with 8 bases identical to TRBD1. Losses at the gene ends were 3 bases for V and 2 bases for J; bases not matched to a gene: 5. The CDR3 extends over 15 amino acids. The germline V gene encodes CDR1 SGHRS and CDR2 YFSETQ.

This sequence joins TRBV14 and TRBJ2-7, with D uncertain. Trimming left V 8 bases short and J 3 bases short, with 11 bases between. CDR1 is SGHDN, CDR2 FVKESK, per germline. This CDR3 is built from 12 residues. The CDR3 sequence is CASGETRYEQYF. For the CDR3, the DNA is TGTGCCAGCGGCGAGACTCGCTACGAGCAGTACTTC.

This clonotype was found many times. DNA for the CDR3: TGTGCCAGCAGCCCTGATTTCCTTAATGCCTACGAGCAGTACTTC. As protein: CASSPDFLNAYEQYF. This chain connects TRBV6-2 or TRBV6-3 to TRBJ2-7; no clear D gene. The V end was cut by 6 bases, the J end by 2 bases, with 17 bases between. Germline V gives CDR1 MNHEY, CDR2 SVGEGT. The CDR3 sequence is 15 residues long.